The rows below give T cell receptor beta chains drawn from one sample of a study of blood T cell repertoires in COVID-19. The protocol was immunoSEQ multiplex PCR, while the TCRdb copy is restricted to in-frame clones and leaves out a portion. The data contain about 200,000 clones, roughly four fifths of them singletons. The sample comprised PBMCs or T cells enriched from blood (not recorded which). The source is a man aged 35 to 55 who had recovered from COVID-19. CDR3s include the opening cysteine and the closing phenylalanine or tryptophan. Each record gives: D gene, J gene, V gene, clone size, CDR3 DNA, CDR3 protein. D genes are given only for firm matches. Expanded clones are given a class, and other clones once, few, many or no size at all.

TRBD2 TRBJ2-7 TRBV9 - TGTGCCAGCAGCGTCCTAGCGGGAGGACGGCCGTACGAGCAGTACTTC CASSVLAGGRPYEQYF
- TRBJ2-5 TRBV12-5 - TGTGCTAGTGGTGTGGATAGGGGCGAGACCCAGTACTTC CASGVDRGETQYF
- TRBJ1-2 TRBV5-1 once TGCGCCAGCAGTACCTGGGGCAGCTATGGCTACACCTTC CASSTWGSYGYTF
- TRBJ1-6 TRBV5-5 - TGTGCCAGCAGCTTGGCCGGAGCAGGGGTTAATTCACCCCTCCACTTT CASSLAGAGVNSPLHF
- TRBJ1-1 TRBV5-1 - TGCGCCAGCAGCTTGAGTGCAGTCAACACTGAAGCTTTCTTT CASSLSAVNTEAFF
- TRBJ2-1 TRBV6-5 - TGTGCCAGCAAAAGAGGATTGGCGGACAATGAGCAGTTCTTC CASKRGLADNEQFF
TRBD1 TRBJ2-1 TRBV7-2 - TGTGCCAGCAGCCCCCCAGGGGGCTCCTACAATGAGCAGTTCTTC CASSPPGGSYNEQFF
- TRBJ2-2 TRBV5-1 - TGCGCCAGCAGCTTGCGAGGGCTAGATGGGTACACCGGGGAGCTGTTTTTT CASSLRGLDGYTGELFF
- TRBJ1-6 TRBV9 few TGTGCCAGCAGCGTAGGTTCGGGAGGTAGAGGGAATAATTCACCCCTCCACTTT CASSVGSGGRGNNSPLHF
- TRBJ2-7 TRBV18 - TGTGCCAGCTCACAGGACCAGGGTTATTGGGAGCAGTACTTC CASSQDQGYWEQYF
- TRBJ2-7 TRBV28 - TGTGCCAGCAGTCTCTCGGGGTACGAGCAGTACTTC CASSLSGYEQYF
- TRBJ2-1 TRBV21-1 - TGTGCCAGCAGCACTCGACAGGGAGGAACCTACAATGAGCAGTTCTTC CASSTRQGGTYNEQFF
TRBD1 TRBJ1-5 TRBV18 - TGTGCCAGCTCACAGACAGGGGTAGGGGTTTTGCCCCAGCATTTT CASSQTGVGVLPQHF
TRBD2 TRBJ2-2 TRBV24-1 - TGTGCCACCAGTGACACCGGACTAGCGGGAGGGCTGAACACCGGGGAGCTGTTTTTT CATSDTGLAGGLNTGELFF
TRBD2 TRBJ2-3 TRBV10-3 once TGTGCCATCAGTGAGAGGACTAGCGGGGCGGGCACAGATACGCAGTATTTT CAISERTSGAGTDTQYF
TRBD1 TRBJ1-6 TRBV2 - TGTGCCAGCAGTGAATCGTGGGCAGGGGGAGGTTCACCCCTCCACTTT CASSESWAGGGSPLHF
- TRBJ1-1 TRBV9 - TGTGCCAGCAGCGTAGTGTCTAACACTGAAGCTTTCTTT CASSVVSNTEAFF
- TRBJ2-1 TRBV5-5 - TGTGCCAGCATCAGGACTGATTCTTCCTACAATGAGCAGTTCTTC CASIRTDSSYNEQFF
- TRBJ1-6 TRBV13 - TGTGCCAGCCTCGCGGGGGGACTACCCTCCTATAATTCACCCCTCCACTTT CASLAGGLPSYNSPLHF
- TRBJ2-1 TRBV18 - TGTGCCAGCTCACCACCGGGGGGTAATGAGCAGTTCTTC CASSPPGGNEQFF
TRBD1 TRBJ1-2 TRBV4-2 - TGTGCCAGCAGCCAAACAGGGGACCCATATGGCTACACCTTC CASSQTGDPYGYTF
TRBD1 TRBJ2-3 TRBV6-5 - TGTGCCACCTCCCTTGGACAGGGGGCGGATACGCAGTATTTT CATSLGQGADTQYF
- TRBJ2-2 TRBV9 - TGTGCCAGCAGCGTAGGCGGGACGAACACCGGGGAGCTGTTTTTT CASSVGGTNTGELFF
- TRBJ2-1 TRBV2 - TGTGCCAGCAGTGAAGCGCCTACTTGGGGGCAAGAGCAGTTCTTC CASSEAPTWGQEQFF
TRBD1 TRBJ1-3 TRBV5-4 - TGTGCCAGCAGCTTGCAGGGGGCGATCGGAAACACCATATATTTT CASSLQGAIGNTIYF
- TRBJ2-1 TRBV5-1 - TGCGCCAGCAGCTTGGCCCAGGGCTATGAGCAGTTCTTC CASSLAQGYEQFF
TRBD1 TRBJ1-5 TRBV15 - TGTGCCACCAGCACCCGGAGAGGGACAGGTAGCAATCAGCCCCAGCATTTT CATSTRRGTGSNQPQHF
TRBD1 TRBJ1-5 TRBV11-2 once TGTGCCAGCAGCTCAGGGGGAAATAGCAATCAGCCCCAGCATTTT CASSSGGNSNQPQHF
TRBD1 TRBJ1-4 TRBV4-3 - TGCGCCAGCAGCCGAGATGGACAGGGCCATGAAAAACTGTTTTTT CASSRDGQGHEKLFF
TRBD1 TRBJ1-1 TRBV7-9 - TGTGCCAGCAGCTGGACAGGGGGCACTGAAGCTTTCTTT CASSWTGGTEAFF
TRBD1 TRBJ1-5 TRBV6-2/TRBV6-3 - TGTGCCAGCAGCGGACAGGGGGCGTTCAGTCAGCCCCAGCATTTT CASSGQGAFSQPQHF
- TRBJ2-3 TRBV7-9 - TGTGCCAGCAGCTTCTTGAGAGGTAGCACAGATACGCAGTATTTT CASSFLRGSTDTQYF
TRBD2 TRBJ2-7 TRBV6-5 - TGTGCCAGCAGTCAACTAGCGGGAACGTCCTACGAGCAGTACTTC CASSQLAGTSYEQYF
- TRBJ2-2 TRBV2 - TGTGCCAGCCGTTATGCCGGGGAGCTGTTTTTT CASRYAGELFF
- TRBJ2-1 TRBV10-3 - TGTGCCATCGGTTCAGGTCGGGAAAATGAGCAGTTCTTC CAIGSGRENEQFF
- TRBJ1-2 TRBV19 - TGTGCCAGTAGTGCCTTCGACAGAAATCGTAATGGCTACACCTTC CASSAFDRNRNGYTF
TRBD2 TRBJ2-1 TRBV5-1 - TGCGCCAGCAGCCCCATAGCGGGAGCGGACAATGAGCAGTTCTTC CASSPIAGADNEQFF
- TRBJ2-2 TRBV28 - TGTGCCAGCAATCCCTCCCCCGGGACAACGAACACCGGGGAGCTGTTTTTT CASNPSPGTTNTGELFF
- TRBJ2-7 TRBV28 once TGTGCCAGCAGTTCCACCTACGAGCAGTACTTC CASSSTYEQYF
TRBD1 TRBJ1-2 TRBV7-2 - TGTGCCAGCAGCTTTCCCGCCGGGACAGGGGGTAGCTACACCTTC CASSFPAGTGGSYTF
TRBD1 TRBJ1-2 TRBV5-1 - TGCGCCAGCAGCTTGGATCAGGGGGCGAACTATGGCTACACCTTC CASSLDQGANYGYTF
- TRBJ2-3 TRBV19 - TGTGCCAGTAGTATCGTGGGGGGTGATACGCAGTATTTT CASSIVGGDTQYF
TRBD1 TRBJ1-2 TRBV11-2 - TGTGCCAGCAGCTTAGAGGCAGGGGGCAACTATGGCTACACCTTC CASSLEAGGNYGYTF